This TCR beta chain emerged from a study of cytomegalovirus exposure and HLA in healthy donors. Study at large: An early release of data contained approximately 80 million unique TCRs, which came from HLA-typed donors.

Study outcomes and limitations: Earlier analysis looked at TCR beta V segments, and most were productive about 87% or about 30% of the time. The number of N-insertions in an Asian-associated ancestry cluster was reportedly below the roughly 670-donor mean in a later analysis.

There are 14 residues in the CDR3. Per the germline V gene, CDR1 is SEHNR and CDR2 is FQNEAQ (reference sequence). Germline trimming cut 5 bases from V and 8 bases from J; bases unmatched to any gene: 10. Donors were nominally healthy when sampled, though unrecorded immune exposures were likely. The study ran its PCR with 60 Vbeta and 13 Jbeta primers. Libraries were prepared by immunoSEQ multiplex PCR; TCRdb keeps only in-frame clonotypes and omits some of them. The sample carries around 150,000 clones, around four fifths recorded once. As for this clone: The antigen is not known.

The clonotype comes from a female donor in good health and CMV-seronegative. V is TRBV7-9 and J is TRBJ1-1, with 8 bases that match TRBD1. The specimen was PBMCs. CDR3 sequence: CASSLKGQGLEAFF. CDR3 in DNA: TGTGCCAGCAGCCTCAAAGGACAGGGTTTGGAAGCTTTCTTT.